This passage covers 17 T cell receptor beta chains from one sample sequenced in a study of read filtering for tumor transcriptome and immune sequencing. This library used roughly 400 ng RNA and molecular barcoded adaptors spanning alpha/delta and beta/gamma chains. Each CDR3 protein gets one entry after TCRdb re-called the reads with MiXCR. The table has around 130,000 distinct CDR3 sequences, about 12% seen once; the top ten hold just under 8.5%. Sequenced material: a population of CD138-negative cells sorted from bone marrow. These receptors came from a donor aged 40 or over with multiple myeloma.

This clonotype was observed at least ten times. The chain couples TRBV5-4 to TRBJ2-1; TRBD2 aligns across 7 bases. Looked up from germline, CDR1 is SGHNT and CDR2 is YYREEE (reference sequence). The CDR3 has 16 amino acids. V was pared by 0 bases and J by 0 bases, with 3 bases of the junction left unmatched. The CDR3 protein is CASSLVSGTSYNEQFF. In nucleotides, the CDR3 is TGTGCCAGCAGCTTGGTGAGCGGGACCTCCTACAATGAGCAGTTCTTC.

This clonotype was counted ten times or more. This chain uses TRBV13 with TRBJ2-1; D perhaps matches TRBD2 (5 bases). CDR1 and CDR2 from the germline V gene are PRHDT and FYEKMQ (reference sequence). The CDR3 is 13 residues long. The ends were cut back, 0 bases at V and 8 bases at J, with 8 bases in the middle. The CDR3 coding sequence is TGTGCCAGCAGCTTAGGCCTAGCCCATGAGCAGTTCTTC. Translated: CASSLGLAHEQFF.

Ten or more counts support this clonotype. V and J are TRBV7-6 and TRBJ2-3; D is tentatively TRBD1 or TRBD2 (6 bases each). Germline loops: CDR1 SGHVS, CDR2 FNYEAQ. The CDR3 is 15 amino acids. Trimming cost V 5 bases and J 5 bases, with 17 bases left between them. CDR3 region: CASSPGGRTLDTQYF. DNA of the CDR3: TGTGCCAGCAGCCCCGGGGGCCGGACGTTAGATACGCAGTATTTT.

This clonotype has a count of ten or more. The rearrangement joins TRBV20-1 to TRBJ2-5; a possible D gene is TRBD1 (6 bases). The germline V gene has CDR1 DFQATT and CDR2 SNEGSKA (reference sequence). Deletions cut 5 bases from V and 5 bases from J, with 21 bases between. The CDR3 extends over 15 amino acids. The CDR3: CSAWNTQDSEETQYF. The CDR3 bases are TGCAGTGCTTGGAACACCCAGGACAGCGAGGAGACCCAGTACTTC.

As for this clonotype: An end of the junction does not agree with germline; a read error may underlie this. The V and J genes are TRBV27 and TRBJ2-1; 9 nucleotides line up with TRBD2. From germline, CDR1 is MNHEY and CDR2 SMNVEV (reference sequence). The CDR3 covers 16 residues. The CDR3 spells CASSRRAGGIDNGQFF. The DNA of the CDR3 is TGTGCCAGCAGTCGGCGAGCGGGAGGAATCGATAATGGGCAGTTCTTC.

This clonotype was observed at least ten times. The V gene is TRBV6-2 or TRBV6-3, the J gene TRBJ1-1, with TRBD1 as a possible D gene (6 bases). The CDR3 totals 14 residues. Trimming took 4 bases from V and 4 from J, leaving 13 bases between them. From germline, CDR1 is MNHEY and CDR2 SVGEGT. CDR3 DNA: TGTGCCAGCAGTTCGCTAGGGGGGAGCACTGAAGCTTTCTTT. Protein sequence: CASSSLGGSTEAFF.

With respect to this clonotype: One base away lies a much larger clone, so this may be a sequencing read error. The chain is built from TRBV5-1 and TRBJ2-5, with a possible D match to TRBD2 (6 bases). The CDR3 covers 13 residues. Germline V CDR1 and CDR2: SGHRS, YFSETQ. Deletions cut 3 bases from V and 5 bases from J, with 11 bases between. CDR3 region: CASSSGTGETQYF. In nucleotides, the CDR3 is TGCGCCAGCAGCTCGGGGACTGGGGAGACCCAGTACTTC.

The table lists this clonotype with many counts. This rearrangement joins TRBV20-1 to TRBJ1-1, with D unclear. CDR1 and CDR2 (germline): DFQATT, SNEGSKA (reference sequence). V was shortened by 4 bases and J by 3 bases, with 6 bases between the two germline ends. This CDR3 has 11 amino acids. As DNA, the CDR3 is TGCAGTGCTACTGGGGACACTGAAGCTTTCTTT. Residues: CSATGDTEAFF.

This clonotype was counted at least ten times. This chain joins TRBV20-1 and TRBJ2-1, with 11 bases identical to TRBD2. The V segment lost 0 bases and the J segment 16 bases; nucleotides outside the gene matches: 8. Per germline, CDR1 DFQATT and CDR2 SNEGSKA (reference sequence). This CDR3 spans 13 amino acids. Here the CDR3 reads CSARDLGLAGGFF. The CDR3 DNA sequence: TGCAGTGCTAGAGATCTCGGCCTAGCGGGAGGATTCTTC.

The sample holds many counts of this clonotype. V usage is TRBV7-9 and J usage is TRBJ2-7, with TRBD1 identical over 10 bases. V trimming: 7 bases; J trimming: 2 bases; junction bases outside the gene matches: 11. Germline V CDR1 and CDR2: SEHNR, FQNEAQ (reference sequence). This CDR3 spans 16 amino acids. CDR3 amino acids: CASTPWDRGGTYEQYF. Here the CDR3 DNA reads TGTGCCAGCACCCCCTGGGACAGGGGAGGGACCTACGAGCAGTACTTC.

In this sample, this clonotype turned up a few times. The chain carries TRBV12-3 or TRBV12-4 and TRBJ2-3, with 10 bases fitting TRBD1. CDR3 size: 14 residues. The junction had 6 bases not matched to a gene; V was cut back by 8 bases and J by 4 bases. The CDR3 DNA follows: TGTGCCAGCTCCTGGGGACAGGGGTCAGATACGCAGTATTTT. This sequence encodes CASSWGQGSDTQYF.

This clonotype was seen at least ten times. The chain recombines TRBV12-3 or TRBV12-4 with TRBJ1-5; 7 positions agree with TRBD1. The length of the CDR3 is 14 residues. The V and J ends lost 6 bases and 6 bases, in that order; junction bases with no gene match: 8. CDR3 sequence (DNA): TGTGCCAGCAGCTTACAGGGGCGAGGTCAGCCCCAGCATTTT. This translates into CASSLQGRGQPQHF.

This clonotype was seen many times. CDR3 sequence reads: CASSPRSAGGAGDNEQFF. Written as DNA, the CDR3 is TGCGCCAGCAGCCCCAGGTCCGCGGGAGGGGCCGGTGACAATGAGCAGTTCTTC. The chain has TRBV5-1 and TRBJ2-1; 9 nucleotides align to TRBD2. This CDR3 contains 18 residues. J gave up 5 bases and V 4 bases, and 16 bases lay outside the gene matches. CDR1 and CDR2 (germline): SGHRS, YFSETQ.

Ten or more counts support this clonotype. V is TRBV12-3 or TRBV12-4 and J is TRBJ1-1; unclear D gene. CDR3 length equals 16 residues. Deletions cut 5 bases from V and 3 bases from J, with 19 bases between. The CDR3 DNA sequence: TGTGCCAGCAGTATTCTAAAACAGCGTCCTGACACTGAAGCTTTCTTT. This codes for CASSILKQRPDTEAFF.

To note about this clonotype: The junction and the germline gene differ at one end; a read error may be behind it. The V and J genes are TRBV29-1 and TRBJ2-1, with TRBD2 matching 7 bases. The CDR3 length is 12 residues. Germline V gene sequence: CDR1 SQVTM, CDR2 ANQGSEA. The CDR3 DNA follows: TGCAGCGCAAAGAGGGACTACAATGAGCAGCCATTC. As protein: CSAKRDYNEQPF.

This clonotype was recorded at least ten times. The genes are TRBV7-9 and TRBJ2-7; a possible D gene is TRBD2 (5 bases). The V and J ends lost 2 bases and 0 bases respectively, with 11 bases between them. The germline gives CDR1 SEHNR, CDR2 FQNEAQ (reference sequence). There are 15 residues in the CDR3. The CDR3, as DNA: TGTGCCAGCAGCTTAATCAGCGGTTACTCCTACGAGCAGTACTTC. Translation: CASSLISGYSYEQYF.

This clonotype was recorded many times. V is TRBV20-1 and J is TRBJ2-1, with 10 bases identical to TRBD2. In germline, CDR1 is DFQATT, CDR2 SNEGSKA (reference sequence). The CDR3 extends over 16 amino acids. V lost 2 bases and J lost 6; bases outside the gene matches: 10. This chain's CDR3 is CSARFPRTSGTNEQFF. The CDR3 DNA reads TGCAGTGCTAGATTCCCCCGGACTAGCGGAACCAATGAGCAGTTCTTC.